The 16 T cell receptor beta chains presented below share a single source sample, sequenced in a study of shared clonotypes between healthy human individuals. Sequencing was performed with immunoSEQ multiplex PCR; in TCRdb, only in-frame clones are kept and a portion is missing. The sample includes some 1,900,000 clones, just under 95% of them seen just once. CD45RO-negative cells were positively selected for CCR7, leaving out terminally differentiated effector memory CD45RA+ cells. Sequenced input: naive CD8+ T cells sorted from blood. These receptors were collected from a man aged 18 to 35 in good health.

The CDR3 protein is CASSYQGKPYGYTF. The CDR3 DNA is TGTGCCAGCAGTTACCAGGGAAAGCCCTATGGCTACACCTTC. The chain couples TRBV6-5 to TRBJ1-2; tentatively, D is TRBD1 (5 bases). This CDR3 is built from 14 residues. Germline assignment: CDR1 MNHEY and CDR2 SVGAGI. V gave up 2 bases and J gave up 4 bases, with 11 bases separating them.

A word on this clone: Relative to the germline gene, one junction end is altered; a read error may explain this. The genes are TRBV4-1 and TRBJ1-1; D call uncertain. CDR3 length: 13 residues. The germline gives CDR1 MGHRA, CDR2 YSYEKL. For the CDR3, the DNA is TGCGCCAGCAGCCAGTTGGGCTTGAGTGGTCTGCTCTTT. Its protein is CASSQLGLSGLLF.

The V gene is TRBV7-2, the J gene TRBJ2-7; no clear D. Germline CDR1 is SGHTA and CDR2 is FQGNSA. The germline V and J ends were trimmed by 5 bases and 3 bases, with 11 bases remaining between them. This CDR3 is built from 13 residues. CDR3 loop: CASSPLPRYEQYF. The DNA of the CDR3 is TGTGCCAGCAGCCCACTCCCCCGCTACGAGCAGTACTTC.

Notes on this clone: One junction end does not reproduce the germline sequence, and a read error may be involved. The rearrangement links TRBV5-4 to TRBJ2-7, with TRBD1 identical over 9 bases. The CDR3 extends over 15 amino acids. Germline V gene sequence: CDR1 SGHNT, CDR2 YYREEE (reference sequence). CDR3 region: CASSQEGTGNYEQYF. CDR3 nucleotide sequence: TGCGCCAGCAGCCAAGAAGGGACAGGGAACTACGAGCAGTACTTC.

Concerning this clone: The sample carries other DNA sequences with the same CDR3. The V and J genes are TRBV9 and TRBJ1-4, with 10 bases lining up with TRBD1. The germline V gene encodes CDR1 SGDLS and CDR2 YYNGEE. This CDR3 has 14 amino acids. Trimming cost V 2 bases and J 7 bases; bases outside gene matches: 2. The CDR3 region is CASSVGTGVEKLFF. CDR3 bases: TGTGCCAGCAGCGTTGGGACAGGGGTTGAAAAACTGTTTTTT.

This sequence joins TRBV5-8 and TRBJ1-1; D is undetermined. V lost 4 bases, J lost 0 bases, and 10 bases lay in between. The CDR3 loop spans 14 amino acids. The germline CDR1 and CDR2 sequences are SGHTS and YDEGEE. CDR3 residues: CASSKGFMNTEAFF. In DNA form, the CDR3 reads TGTGCCAGCAGCAAAGGCTTCATGAACACTGAAGCTTTCTTT. The full variable domain, completed using reference TRBV5-8 and TRBJ1-1, is EAGVTQSPTHLIKTRGQQATLRCSPISGHTSVYWYQQALGLGLQFLLWYDEGEERNRGNFPPRFSGRQFPNYSSELNVNALELEDSALYLCASSKGFMNTEAFFGQGTRLTVV.

In this sample, this clone turned up once. The chain is built from TRBV2 and TRBJ2-7, with 8 bases that match TRBD2. Germline V gene lookup returns CDR1 SNHLY and CDR2 FYNNEI. The V gene end was trimmed by 2 bases and the J gene end by 5 bases; junction bases not matched to a gene: 8. The length of the CDR3 is 15 residues. The CDR3 spells CASSEYAGGGDEQYF. The CDR3 DNA follows: TGTGCCAGCAGTGAATATGCGGGAGGCGGCGACGAGCAGTACTTC.

The rearrangement links TRBV7-6 to TRBJ2-5; no clear D gene. The V end lost 1 base, the J end lost 4 bases, and 10 bases lay between the germline ends. The CDR3 contains 14 residues. Per germline, CDR1 SGHVS and CDR2 FNYEAQ. The CDR3 DNA reads TGTGCCAGCAGCTTAGTCATTGACCCAGAGACCCAGTACTTC. This sequence encodes CASSLVIDPETQYF.

The gene calls are TRBV27 and TRBJ2-7; 9 bases align to TRBD2. J lost 4 bases, V lost 7 bases, and 8 bases had no gene match. The CDR3 covers 14 residues. Germline V gene data show CDR1 as MNHEY and CDR2 as SMNVEV (reference sequence). The CDR3 is CASKPRGGRYEQYF. CDR3 DNA sequence: TGTGCCAGCAAGCCGCGGGGGGGCCGTTACGAGCAGTACTTC.

The V gene is TRBV27, the J gene TRBJ2-1; D not resolved. Trimming cost V 5 bases and J 0 bases, with 8 bases left between them. Per the germline V gene, CDR1 is MNHEY and CDR2 is SMNVEV (reference sequence). This CDR3 is 14 amino acids long. For the CDR3, the DNA is TGTGCCAGCAGTATGGGTACCTCCTACAATGAGCAGTTCTTC. This sequence encodes CASSMGTSYNEQFF.

With respect to this clone: Germline is not matched at one junction end, which may reflect a read error. The rearrangement joins TRBV7-7 to TRBJ2-1, with no clear D. This CDR3 is 13 amino acids long. The V gene's germline CDR1 is SSHAT and CDR2 FNYEAQ (reference sequence). In nucleotides, the CDR3 is TGTGCTAGCAGCCCTGGGCCACGTATGGAGCAGTTCTTC. Translating it yields CASSPGPRMEQFF.

The chain combines TRBV27 with TRBJ2-7; the match to TRBD2 covers 8 bases. Trimming removed 5 bases from V and 3 bases from J; junction bases left unmatched: 15. This CDR3 region has 17 residues. From germline, CDR1 is MNHEY and CDR2 SMNVEV (reference sequence). Written as DNA, the CDR3 is TGTGCCAGCAGTGTCGTGGGTAGCGGGACCTCCTTCTACGAGCAGTACTTC. Translated, it gives CASSVVGSGTSFYEQYF.

The J gene is TRBJ1-1, the V gene TRBV28, with 8 bases that match TRBD1. With V trimmed by 6 bases and J by 3 bases, 3 bases remained unmatched. The V gene's germline CDR1 is MDHEN and CDR2 SYDVKM. This CDR3 region has 13 residues. The CDR3 region has the DNA TGTGCCAGCAGAAAGACAGGGGACACTGAAGCTTTCTTT. This sequence encodes CASRKTGDTEAFF.

The chain links TRBV6-1 to TRBJ2-7; D gene ambiguous. Germline V gene lookup returns CDR1 MNHNS and CDR2 SASEGT. This CDR3 is built from 11 residues. The ends were cut back, 2 bases at V and 4 bases at J, with 3 bases in the middle. The CDR3 is CASSEMYEQYF. The CDR3, as DNA: TGTGCCAGCAGTGAAATGTACGAGCAGTACTTC.

The table lists this clone with a few counts. The genes are TRBV19 and TRBJ1-5, with D possibly matching TRBD1 (6 bases). Germline CDR1 and CDR2: LNHDA and SQIVND (reference sequence). The CDR3 extends over 13 amino acids. Trimming pared 8 bases from V and 0 bases from J, leaving 8 bases between. CDR3 sequence (DNA): TGTGCCAGTCAGGGGAATAGCAATCAGCCCCAGCATTTT. This translates into CASQGNSNQPQHF.

The chain carries TRBV7-9 and TRBJ2-5, with D maybe TRBD1 (6 bases). Trimming removed 5 bases from V and 4 bases from J, with 14 bases in between. Germline CDR1 and CDR2: SEHNR and FQNEAQ (reference sequence). The CDR3 runs 14 residues. Here the CDR3 reads CASSPRQVLETQYF. The CDR3 nucleotides read TGTGCCAGCAGCCCAAGACAGGTTTTAGAGACCCAGTACTTC.